This TCR beta chain was observed in a study of beta chain features in type 1 diabetes. Whole-study results and caveats: The question left open here concerned HLA type influencing TCRB rearrangement.

Germline V gives CDR1 LNHDA, CDR2 SQIVND (reference sequence). This CDR3 region has 11 residues. The junction had 3 bases not matched to a gene; V was cut back by 7 bases and J by 7 bases. This clone was observed a few times. The antigen is undetermined. The authors reverse transcribed all of the isolated RNA, so sequencing captured expressed TCRB transcripts. Stem cell-like memory T cell samples underwent survey-depth immunoSEQ sequencing. They averaged around 1 million reads. Sequencing was performed with immunoSEQ multiplex PCR; in TCRdb, only in-frame clones are kept and a portion is missing. The sample lists over 65,000 clones; around a third were seen once.

The rearrangement joins TRBV19 to TRBJ1-1; 7 nucleotides line up with TRBD1. The sequence came from a woman between 18 and 29 years old in good health. What was sequenced was stem cell memory CD4+ T cells from blood. CDR3 amino acids: CASIRDSEAFF. DNA for the CDR3: TGTGCCAGTATTCGGGACAGTGAAGCTTTCTTT.